Presented here are 25 T cell receptor beta chains from one specimen sequenced in a study of shared clonotypes between healthy human individuals (dated by TCRdb to the early 2020s). Libraries were made using the immunoSEQ multiplex PCR assay. The source is immuneACCESS, and TCRdb retained only in-frame sequences with V and J called. Part of the clones is not carried over; for the studies checked, unresolved V genes explain less than half of this, and the remainder is unexplained. This sample lists approximately 400,000 clones; roughly 96% were detected once. Around 0.3% of the sample comes from the top ten. Sequencing used memory CD8+ T cells sorted from blood. The intended sense of this specimen's cell subset or site label: CD45RO+ cells pooled with CCR7-negative TemRA cells. The receptors were gathered from a man younger than 45 in good health.

The V gene is TRBV28, the J gene TRBJ1-2, with no clear D. Germline loops: CDR1 MDHEN, CDR2 SYDVKM. V was clipped by 6 bases and J by 2 bases, with 7 bases between them. The CDR3 sequence is 12 residues long. The CDR3 region is CASRRENYGYTF. The CDR3 nucleotides are TGTGCCAGCAGAAGGGAGAACTATGGCTACACCTTC.

The genes are TRBV2 and TRBJ2-1; D is unresolved. Germline V CDR1 and CDR2: SNHLY, FYNNEI. With 8 bases removed from V and 10 bases from J, the gap between germline ends came to 12 bases. CDR3 size: 11 residues. The CDR3 DNA is TGTGCCAGCTCCGTACGAGCCGAGCAGTTCTTC. It encodes CASSVRAEQFF.

The V call is TRBV6-5, the J call TRBJ2-7; D remains unclear. V shed 0 bases and J shed 0 bases, with 12 bases lying between them. Per germline, CDR1 MNHEY and CDR2 SVGAGI. The CDR3 totals 16 residues. Written as DNA, the CDR3 is TGTGCCAGCAGTTACTCGGCCCACGGCAGCTCCTACGAGCAGTACTTC. Protein: CASSYSAHGSSYEQYF.

V usage is TRBV29-1 and J usage is TRBJ2-3; TRBD2 matches 13 bases. V dropped 8 bases and J dropped 4; count of bases not matched to a gene: 3. Germline V gene sequence: CDR1 SQVTM, CDR2 ANQGSEA. The CDR3 has 13 amino acids. In DNA, the CDR3 is TGCAGCACGACTAGCGGGAGGCCAGATACGCAGTATTTT. Its translation: CSTTSGRPDTQYF.

The rearrangement links TRBV9 to TRBJ1-3; TRBD1 matches 7 bases. V dropped 3 bases and J dropped 0; count of bases not matched to a gene: 15. Germline V CDR1 and CDR2: SGDLS, YYNGEE. The CDR3 covers 19 residues. The CDR3 bases are TGTGCCAGCAGCGCCGAACCAGGACGAGGGGGCGCCTCTGGAAACACCATATATTTT. It is translated as CASSAEPGRGGASGNTIYF.

Comments on this clone: This same CDR3 is encoded by further DNA sequences in the sample. This chain connects TRBV28 to TRBJ2-3; a possible D gene is TRBD2 (5 bases). CDR3 size: 14 residues. CDR1 and CDR2 from the germline V gene are MDHEN and SYDVKM. Trimming pared 4 bases from V and 0 bases from J, leaving 8 bases between. In DNA form, the CDR3 reads TGTGCCAGCAGTTCGGGATCGAGCACAGATACGCAGTATTTT. Its protein is CASSSGSSTDTQYF.

The V call is TRBV18, the J call TRBJ2-5; 8 bases are a match to TRBD2. The CDR3 spans 16 residues. CDR1 KGHSH and CDR2 LQKENI come from the germline V gene. V lost 3 bases and J lost 5; bases outside the gene matches: 11. The CDR3, as DNA: TGTGCCAGCTCACCCATCGCAGCGGGAGTACAGGAGACCCAGTACTTC. Translating it yields CASSPIAAGVQETQYF.

The chain has TRBV6-5 and TRBJ2-7; D uncertain. Germline V gene sequence: CDR1 MNHEY, CDR2 SVGAGI. The CDR3 runs 12 residues. V shed 5 bases and J shed 3 bases, with 8 bases lying between them. The CDR3 DNA is TGTGCCAGCAGTGCCCAGAACTACGAGCAGTACTTC. Its protein is CASSAQNYEQYF.

The genes are TRBV5-4 and TRBJ2-3, with 12 nucleotides matching TRBD2. V shed 5 bases and J 5 bases; nucleotides not matched to a gene: 6. Germline V lookup: CDR1 SGHNT, CDR2 YYREEE (reference sequence). The CDR3 is 15 residues long. The CDR3 spells CASRETSGRRDTQYF. The CDR3 nucleotides are TGTGCCAGCAGGGAGACTAGCGGGAGAAGAGATACGCAGTATTTT.

This sequence joins TRBV4-2 and TRBJ1-2; D not resolved. V gave up 0 bases and J gave up 1 base, with 9 bases separating them. The CDR3 has 15 amino acids. Germline V lookup: CDR1 LGHNA, CDR2 YNFKEQ. This CDR3 is CASSQEVGSNYGYTF. DNA for the CDR3: TGTGCCAGCAGCCAAGAGGTCGGTAGTAACTATGGCTACACCTTC.

The chain couples TRBV11-2 to TRBJ1-3, with 7 bases identical to TRBD1. V gave up 5 bases and J gave up 0 bases; unmatched junction bases: 7. The CDR3 covers 16 residues. CDR1 and CDR2 from the germline V gene are SGHAT and FQNNGV. The CDR3 sequence: CASSVGDSRSGNTIYF. CDR3 DNA sequence: TGTGCCAGCAGCGTAGGGGACAGCCGCTCTGGAAACACCATATATTTT.

This clone was picked up one time. The chain is built from TRBV7-9 and TRBJ2-7; a weak D match, TRBD2 (5 bases). The CDR3 is 11 residues long. Trimming took 3 bases from V and 12 from J, leaving 12 bases between them. Germline-derived CDR1 and CDR2 are SEHNR and FQNEAQ (reference sequence). CDR3: CASSFGIEGYF. DNA for the CDR3: TGTGCCAGCAGCTTCGGGATCGAGGGGTACTTC.

The chain couples TRBV30 to TRBJ1-2; 7 nucleotides agree with TRBD1. The CDR3 runs 12 residues. The germline V gene has CDR1 GTSNPN and CDR2 SVGIG (reference sequence). The V gene end was trimmed by 5 bases and the J gene end by 0 bases; junction bases not matched to a gene: 0. As DNA, the CDR3 is TGTGCCTGGCAGGGGGCTAACTATGGCTACACCTTC. Translating gives CAWQGANYGYTF.

This clone was detected once. The rearrangement links TRBV30 to TRBJ2-2; TRBD1 aligns across 12 bases. The trim removed 5 bases at V and 8 bases at J, leaving 9 bases unmatched. The germline V gene has CDR1 GTSNPN and CDR2 SVGIG (reference sequence). The CDR3 runs 15 residues. The CDR3 is CAWEGGTGGLGELFF. DNA of the CDR3: TGTGCCTGGGAAGGCGGGACAGGGGGCCTTGGGGAGCTGTTTTTT. The full variable domain, its missing parts supplied by reference TRBV30 and TRBJ2-2, is SQTIHQWPATLVQPVGSPLSLECTVEGTSNPNLYWYRQAAGRGLQLLFYSVGIGQISSEVPQNLSASRPQDRQFILSSKKLLLSDSGFYLCAWEGGTGGLGELFFGEGSRLTVL.

CDR3 coding DNA: TGTGCCAGCGGGCTAGCGGGAGGCCCTTCCTACGAGCAGTACTTC. It yields the protein CASGLAGGPSYEQYF. V and J are TRBV28 and TRBJ2-7; 11 bases align to TRBD2. CDR3 length: 15 residues. Unmatched junction bases numbered 7, after V lost 8 bases and J lost 1 base. CDR1 and CDR2 from the germline V gene are MDHEN and SYDVKM. Based on the CDR3 plus reference TRBV28 and TRBJ2-7, the full variable domain is DVKVTQSSRYLVKRTGEKVFLECVQDMDHENMFWYRQDPGLGLRLIYFSYDVKMKEKGDIPEGYSVSREKKERFSLILESASTNQTSMYLCASGLAGGPSYEQYFGPGTRLTVT.

The chain couples TRBV6-4 to TRBJ2-4, with D tentatively TRBD1 (6 bases). CDR1 MRHNA and CDR2 SNTAGT come from the germline V gene. The ends were cut back, 0 bases at V and 0 bases at J, with 12 bases in the middle. This CDR3 spans 17 amino acids. The CDR3 loop is CASSDSWQGIAKNIQYF. Here the CDR3 DNA reads TGTGCCAGCAGTGACTCGTGGCAGGGGATAGCCAAAAACATTCAGTACTTC.

The rearrangement joins TRBV28 to TRBJ2-1, with D maybe TRBD1 (8 bases). Trimming took off 5 bases at V and 7 bases at J, with 21 bases between the two ends. CDR3 length: 16 amino acids. Germline CDR1 is MDHEN and CDR2 is SYDVKM. The DNA for the CDR3 is TGTGCCAGCAGTGGTCTCGGCGGACAGGGAGGGAATGAGCAGTTCTTC. As protein: CASSGLGGQGGNEQFF.

J is TRBJ2-7 and V is TRBV27, with 15 bases identical to TRBD2. The CDR3 has 19 amino acids. Germline V CDR1 and CDR2: MNHEY, SMNVEV (reference sequence). With V trimmed by 5 bases and J by 0 bases, 11 bases remained unmatched. The CDR3 region is CASSERTSGRGPFSYEQYF. CDR3 nucleotides: TGTGCCAGCAGTGAGCGGACTAGCGGGAGGGGGCCCTTCTCCTACGAGCAGTACTTC.

The chain is built from TRBV27 and TRBJ1-3; D is unresolved. The CDR3 runs 13 residues. Germline assignment: CDR1 MNHEY and CDR2 SMNVEV (reference sequence). V lost 3 bases and J lost 8, with 11 bases in between. This CDR3 reads CASSLVFRDTIYF. In DNA form, the CDR3 reads TGTGCCAGCAGTTTGGTGTTTCGGGACACCATATATTTT.

The chain employs TRBV19 and TRBJ2-1; no definite D call. Germline CDR1 reads LNHDA; CDR2 reads SQIVND (reference sequence). V lost 3 bases, J lost 4 bases, and 13 bases lay in between. This CDR3 is built from 15 residues. CDR3 in amino acids: CASSIEQSEYNEQFF. The CDR3 DNA reads TGTGCCAGTAGTATTGAGCAGAGCGAATACAATGAGCAGTTCTTC.

The chain employs TRBV29-1 and TRBJ2-1, with 9 bases aligning to TRBD2. This CDR3 is built from 15 residues. Germline V lookup: CDR1 SQVTM, CDR2 ANQGSEA. The ends lost 4 bases at V and 4 bases at J; junction bases unmatched: 8. The CDR3: CSVVLLLAGYNEQFF. CDR3 nucleotide sequence: TGCAGCGTTGTTCTTCTACTAGCGGGTTACAATGAGCAGTTCTTC.

The chain is built from TRBV6-6 and TRBJ2-7; no firm D call. V was shortened by 6 bases and J by 2 bases, with 14 bases between the two germline ends. The germline CDR1 and CDR2 sequences are MNHNY and SVGAGI (reference sequence). The CDR3 has 14 residues. CDR3 region: CASSKRPDTYEQYF. DNA of the CDR3: TGTGCCAGCAGCAAAAGGCCAGACACCTACGAGCAGTACTTC.

This chain connects TRBV6-1 to TRBJ2-7; 10 bases are a match to TRBD1. V trimming: 6 bases; J trimming: 2 bases; junction bases outside the gene matches: 4. This CDR3 has 14 residues. Germline V lookup: CDR1 MNHNS, CDR2 SASEGT. The CDR3 nucleotides read TGTGCCAGCAGCCGGGGACAGGGGACCTACGAGCAGTACTTC. Amino acid sequence: CASSRGQGTYEQYF.

The chain recombines TRBV6-1 with TRBJ2-7, with 7 bases lining up with TRBD1. The length of the CDR3 is 14 residues. The V gene end was trimmed by 1 base and the J gene end by 12 bases; junction bases not matched to a gene: 12. The germline V gene has CDR1 MNHNS and CDR2 SASEGT. CDR3 in DNA: TGTGCCAGCAGTGAAGTGGGGACAGATCGGAGGCTGTACTTC. Residues: CASSEVGTDRRLYF.

This chain links TRBV7-9 with TRBJ2-3; 8 bases agree with TRBD1. CDR1 is SEHNR and CDR2 is FQNEAQ in the germline V gene (reference sequence). The length of the CDR3 is 16 residues. Trimming at V came to 5 bases and at J to 2 bases, leaving 9 bases not matched to a gene. The CDR3 DNA reads as TGTGCCAGCAGCCGCGGACAGGGCCGGGTCACAGATACGCAGTATTTT. This sequence encodes CASSRGQGRVTDTQYF. Variable domain in full (rest from reference TRBV7-9 and TRBJ2-3): DTGVSQNPRHKITKRGQNVTFRCDPISEHNRLYWYRQTLGQGPEFLTYFQNEAQLEKSRLLSDRFSAERPKGSFSTLEIQRTEQGDSAMYLCASSRGQGRVTDTQYFGPGTRLTVL.